The 16 T cell receptor beta chains listed next were all sequenced from one sample in a study of tumour-infiltrating T cells in Burkitt lymphoma. Sequencing was performed with immunoSEQ multiplex PCR; in TCRdb, only in-frame clones are kept and a portion is missing. The sample holds about 17,000 clones, just under 80% seen once. The sequenced material came from tumor tissue. These TCRs come from a human donor with diffuse large B-cell lymphoma.

The rearrangement links TRBV2 to TRBJ1-1; TRBD1 agrees at 9 bases. Germline V gene data show CDR1 as SNHLY and CDR2 as FYNNEI. CDR3 length: 15 residues. With 6 bases clipped from V and 1 base from J, the junction kept 6 bases outside the gene matches. CDR3: CASSEQGATNTEAFF. Written as DNA, the CDR3 is TGTGCCAGCAGCGAACAGGGGGCTACGAACACTGAAGCTTTCTTT.

This clone showed up just a few times. V and J are TRBV5-5 and TRBJ2-7; 7 bases are shared with TRBD2. The J segment lost 1 base and the V segment lost 2 bases, leaving 6 bases of the junction unmatched. The CDR3 extends over 15 amino acids. The germline CDR1 and CDR2 sequences are SGHKS and YYEKEE (reference sequence). CDR3: CASSFGRGGSYEQYF. The CDR3 DNA is TGTGCCAGCAGCTTCGGTCGCGGGGGTTCCTACGAGCAGTACTTC. Filled out from reference TRBV5-5 and TRBJ2-7, the complete variable domain reads DAGVTQSPTHLIKTRGQQVTLRCSPISGHKSVSWYQQVLGQGPQFIFQYYEKEERGRGNFPDRFSARQFPNYSSELNVNALLLGDSALYLCASSFGRGGSYEQYFGPGTRLTVT.

The chain employs TRBV7-7 and TRBJ2-5, with 10 bases matching TRBD1. Per germline, CDR1 SSHAT and CDR2 FNYEAQ (reference sequence). V dropped 5 bases and J dropped 4; count of bases not matched to a gene: 4. The CDR3 runs 14 residues. CDR3 in DNA: TGTGCCAGCAGCCCGGACAGGGGGTTAGAGACCCAGTACTTC. Translating gives CASSPDRGLETQYF.

This sequence joins TRBV5-6 and TRBJ1-1; 9 bases match TRBD1. With V trimmed by 6 bases and J by 10 bases, 10 bases remained unmatched. Germline V gene data show CDR1 as SGHDT and CDR2 as YYEEEE. This CDR3 spans 13 amino acids. The CDR3 DNA reads as TGTGCCAGCACCCGGACAGGGGAAGGTAGAGCTTTCTTT. Translating it yields CASTRTGEGRAFF.

This clone has just a few counts. This sequence joins TRBV7-2 and TRBJ1-1; D is undetermined. The CDR3 has 14 residues. Trimming took 1 base from V and 6 from J, leaving 12 bases between them. Germline CDR1 and CDR2: SGHTA and FQGNSA. CDR3 nucleotides: TGTGCCAGCAGCTTAGGTCTGACGACGGCTGAAGCTTTCTTT. Encoded protein: CASSLGLTTAEAFF.

V usage is TRBV5-8 and J usage is TRBJ2-5, with TRBD1 matching 9 bases. V shed 1 base, J shed 5 bases, and the junction held 3 bases outside the gene matches. The germline CDR1 and CDR2 sequences are SGHTS and YDEGEE. The CDR3 sequence is 14 residues long. In DNA form, the CDR3 reads TGTGCCAGCAGCTTGACAGGGGGCGGGGAGACCCAGTACTTC. Translated, it gives CASSLTGGGETQYF.

J is TRBJ2-2 and V is TRBV19; tentatively, D is TRBD1 (6 bases). The germline V gene encodes CDR1 LNHDA and CDR2 SQIVND (reference sequence). V lost 0 bases, J lost 1 base, and 6 bases lay in between. The CDR3 length is 15 residues. CDR3 residues: CASSIDRGNTGELFF. CDR3 DNA sequence: TGTGCCAGTAGTATAGACAGGGGGAACACCGGGGAGCTGTTTTTT.

The chain couples TRBV5-4 to TRBJ2-5, with TRBD2 matching over 10 bases. V trimming: 3 bases; J trimming: 6 bases; junction bases outside the gene matches: 8. Germline V gene data show CDR1 as SGHNT and CDR2 as YYREEE (reference sequence). CDR3 length: 15 amino acids. The CDR3 nucleotides are TGTGCCAGCAGCTACCCGATAGCGGGAGGTCAGACCCAGTACTTC. Its protein product is CASSYPIAGGQTQYF. Combining the CDR3 with reference TRBV5-4 and TRBJ2-5 gives the whole variable domain ETGVTQSPTHLIKTRGQQVTLRCSSQSGHNTVSWYQQALGQGPQFIFQYYREEENGRGNFPPRFSGLQFPNYSSELNVNALELDDSALYLCASSYPIAGGQTQYFGPGTRLLVL.

This clone came up once. The junction and the germline gene differ at one end; a read error may be behind it. The chain has TRBV5-6 and TRBJ1-2, with unresolved D. Germline CDR1 and CDR2: SGHDT and YYEEEE. There are 12 residues in the CDR3. CDR3 in DNA: TGTGCCAGCAGCCTGGAAAGCTTCGGAGTTCACTTC. It codes for CASSLESFGVHF.

This clone was recorded once. The CDR3 sequence: CASAQTGVGETQYF. For the CDR3, the DNA is TGTGCCAGCGCCCAGACAGGGGTCGGAGAGACCCAGTACTTC. This sequence joins TRBV6-5 and TRBJ2-5, with 8 bases matching TRBD1. CDR1 and CDR2 (germline): MNHEY, SVGAGI. The CDR3 runs 14 residues. V was pared by 8 bases and J by 4 bases, with 9 bases of the junction left unmatched.

The chain couples TRBV11-2 to TRBJ1-4; D is undetermined. Germline CDR1 is SGHAT and CDR2 is FQNNGV. Trimming shortened V by 1 base and J by 0 bases, and 12 bases separated the two germline ends. This CDR3 has 17 residues. CDR3 nucleotides: TGTGCCAGCAGCTTAGGACCCCAGGCCGCAACTAATGAAAAACTGTTTTTT. Translating it yields CASSLGPQAATNEKLFF.

J is TRBJ1-5 and V is TRBV6-6; 9 bases match TRBD1. This CDR3 is 14 amino acids long. CDR1 is MNHNY, CDR2 SVGAGI, per germline (reference sequence). With 8 bases clipped from V and 0 bases from J, the junction kept 2 bases outside the gene matches. The DNA for the CDR3 is TGTGCCAGCGGGGGACAGGGTAGCAATCAGCCCCAGCATTTT. This codes for CASGGQGSNQPQHF.

This chain uses TRBV7-9 with TRBJ1-2, with D perhaps matching TRBD1 (5 bases). The V end lost 1 base, the J end lost 4 bases, and 10 bases lay between the germline ends. This CDR3 is built from 14 residues. Per germline, CDR1 SEHNR and CDR2 FQNEAQ (reference sequence). The CDR3 region has the DNA TGTGCCAGCAGCTTAGGGGGCGACCCCTATGGCTACACCTTC. The encoded protein is CASSLGGDPYGYTF.

The chain combines TRBV9 with TRBJ2-7; D call uncertain. The germline V gene encodes CDR1 SGDLS and CDR2 YYNGEE. V shed 0 bases and J shed 2 bases, with 12 bases lying between them. The CDR3 contains 15 residues. CDR3 sequence: CASSVEVGLTYEQYF. The CDR3 coding sequence is TGTGCCAGCAGCGTAGAGGTAGGCCTTACCTACGAGCAGTACTTC.

This clone was counted only a few times. The chain links TRBV28 to TRBJ1-2, with 8 positions matching TRBD1. Trimming cost V 4 bases and J 8 bases; bases outside gene matches: 12. Germline V gene sequence: CDR1 MDHEN, CDR2 SYDVKM. This CDR3 comprises 15 residues. This chain's CDR3 is CASSSPGTGPLGYTF. CDR3 DNA: TGTGCCAGCAGTTCCCCCGGGACAGGTCCCTTGGGCTACACCTTC.

This clone came up once. The rearrangement joins TRBV5-8 to TRBJ2-7, with TRBD1 matching over 7 bases. V dropped 3 bases and J dropped 0; count of bases not matched to a gene: 9. Germline V gene data show CDR1 as SGHTS and CDR2 as YDEGEE. The CDR3 sequence is 16 residues long. CDR3 sequence: CASSYVLTGFSYEQYF. The CDR3 region has the DNA TGTGCCAGCAGCTACGTATTGACAGGGTTCTCCTACGAGCAGTACTTC.